The count of the clone carrying this TCR beta chain is one. Its antigen remains unknown. Each patient relapsed following autologous stem cell transplantation, and prior brentuximab vedotin exposure differed. Complete response, partial response or progressive disease made up the best responses. The V end lost 4 bases, the J end lost 6 bases, and 22 bases lay between the germline ends. CDR1 is MNHEY and CDR2 is SMNVEV in the germline V gene (reference sequence). CDR3 length: 16 residues. Libraries were prepared by immunoSEQ multiplex PCR; TCRdb keeps only in-frame clonotypes and omits some of them. This sample carries some 43,000 clones, 85% to 90% of them seen once, and the ten largest clones take 5.5% to 6.5%. The data were obtained in a study of PD-1 blockade in classical Hodgkin lymphoma. Study results and caveats: The study found complete responders had baseline diversity similar to newly diagnosed patients.

The sample in question was peripheral blood mononuclear cells (PBMCs), obtained before the second cycle of nivolumab. This clonotype was obtained from a human donor with classical Hodgkin lymphoma. The genes are TRBV27 and TRBJ2-7; TRBD1 or TRBD2 may be the D gene (6 bases each). For the CDR3, the DNA is TGTGCCAGCAGTTCTCGGGACACTCGGGCGGGGTCCGAGCAGTACTTC. It yields the protein CASSSRDTRAGSEQYF.